This TCR beta chain originates from a study of early T cells in non-severe SARS-CoV-2 infection. V was clipped by 4 bases and J by 7 bases; unmatched bases: 6. The V gene's germline CDR1 is LGHDT and CDR2 YNNKEL (reference sequence). The CDR3 covers 13 residues. Researchers tagged individual cDNA molecules with unique molecular identifiers. MiXCR, run by TCRdb on the 5' RACE reads, gives a single entry per CDR3 protein. The repertoire has around 57,000 distinct CDR3 sequences, approximately 10% of them found once; the top ten carry roughly 10%. The study, taken as a whole, reports: A preference for anti-spike CD8 responses marked VDJdb matching, which missed private and CD4 specificities.

This clonotype has at least ten counts. Its antigen is not identified. Material for sequencing was whole blood. This rearrangement joins TRBV3-1 to TRBJ2-7, with 8 nucleotides matching TRBD1. The receptor was isolated from an adult who was a healthcare worker with PCR-confirmed SARS-CoV-2 infection or an uninfected control (not recorded which). The CDR3 protein is CASSRDRTGEQYF. CDR3 DNA: TGTGCCAGCAGCCGAGATAGGACAGGGGAGCAGTACTTC.